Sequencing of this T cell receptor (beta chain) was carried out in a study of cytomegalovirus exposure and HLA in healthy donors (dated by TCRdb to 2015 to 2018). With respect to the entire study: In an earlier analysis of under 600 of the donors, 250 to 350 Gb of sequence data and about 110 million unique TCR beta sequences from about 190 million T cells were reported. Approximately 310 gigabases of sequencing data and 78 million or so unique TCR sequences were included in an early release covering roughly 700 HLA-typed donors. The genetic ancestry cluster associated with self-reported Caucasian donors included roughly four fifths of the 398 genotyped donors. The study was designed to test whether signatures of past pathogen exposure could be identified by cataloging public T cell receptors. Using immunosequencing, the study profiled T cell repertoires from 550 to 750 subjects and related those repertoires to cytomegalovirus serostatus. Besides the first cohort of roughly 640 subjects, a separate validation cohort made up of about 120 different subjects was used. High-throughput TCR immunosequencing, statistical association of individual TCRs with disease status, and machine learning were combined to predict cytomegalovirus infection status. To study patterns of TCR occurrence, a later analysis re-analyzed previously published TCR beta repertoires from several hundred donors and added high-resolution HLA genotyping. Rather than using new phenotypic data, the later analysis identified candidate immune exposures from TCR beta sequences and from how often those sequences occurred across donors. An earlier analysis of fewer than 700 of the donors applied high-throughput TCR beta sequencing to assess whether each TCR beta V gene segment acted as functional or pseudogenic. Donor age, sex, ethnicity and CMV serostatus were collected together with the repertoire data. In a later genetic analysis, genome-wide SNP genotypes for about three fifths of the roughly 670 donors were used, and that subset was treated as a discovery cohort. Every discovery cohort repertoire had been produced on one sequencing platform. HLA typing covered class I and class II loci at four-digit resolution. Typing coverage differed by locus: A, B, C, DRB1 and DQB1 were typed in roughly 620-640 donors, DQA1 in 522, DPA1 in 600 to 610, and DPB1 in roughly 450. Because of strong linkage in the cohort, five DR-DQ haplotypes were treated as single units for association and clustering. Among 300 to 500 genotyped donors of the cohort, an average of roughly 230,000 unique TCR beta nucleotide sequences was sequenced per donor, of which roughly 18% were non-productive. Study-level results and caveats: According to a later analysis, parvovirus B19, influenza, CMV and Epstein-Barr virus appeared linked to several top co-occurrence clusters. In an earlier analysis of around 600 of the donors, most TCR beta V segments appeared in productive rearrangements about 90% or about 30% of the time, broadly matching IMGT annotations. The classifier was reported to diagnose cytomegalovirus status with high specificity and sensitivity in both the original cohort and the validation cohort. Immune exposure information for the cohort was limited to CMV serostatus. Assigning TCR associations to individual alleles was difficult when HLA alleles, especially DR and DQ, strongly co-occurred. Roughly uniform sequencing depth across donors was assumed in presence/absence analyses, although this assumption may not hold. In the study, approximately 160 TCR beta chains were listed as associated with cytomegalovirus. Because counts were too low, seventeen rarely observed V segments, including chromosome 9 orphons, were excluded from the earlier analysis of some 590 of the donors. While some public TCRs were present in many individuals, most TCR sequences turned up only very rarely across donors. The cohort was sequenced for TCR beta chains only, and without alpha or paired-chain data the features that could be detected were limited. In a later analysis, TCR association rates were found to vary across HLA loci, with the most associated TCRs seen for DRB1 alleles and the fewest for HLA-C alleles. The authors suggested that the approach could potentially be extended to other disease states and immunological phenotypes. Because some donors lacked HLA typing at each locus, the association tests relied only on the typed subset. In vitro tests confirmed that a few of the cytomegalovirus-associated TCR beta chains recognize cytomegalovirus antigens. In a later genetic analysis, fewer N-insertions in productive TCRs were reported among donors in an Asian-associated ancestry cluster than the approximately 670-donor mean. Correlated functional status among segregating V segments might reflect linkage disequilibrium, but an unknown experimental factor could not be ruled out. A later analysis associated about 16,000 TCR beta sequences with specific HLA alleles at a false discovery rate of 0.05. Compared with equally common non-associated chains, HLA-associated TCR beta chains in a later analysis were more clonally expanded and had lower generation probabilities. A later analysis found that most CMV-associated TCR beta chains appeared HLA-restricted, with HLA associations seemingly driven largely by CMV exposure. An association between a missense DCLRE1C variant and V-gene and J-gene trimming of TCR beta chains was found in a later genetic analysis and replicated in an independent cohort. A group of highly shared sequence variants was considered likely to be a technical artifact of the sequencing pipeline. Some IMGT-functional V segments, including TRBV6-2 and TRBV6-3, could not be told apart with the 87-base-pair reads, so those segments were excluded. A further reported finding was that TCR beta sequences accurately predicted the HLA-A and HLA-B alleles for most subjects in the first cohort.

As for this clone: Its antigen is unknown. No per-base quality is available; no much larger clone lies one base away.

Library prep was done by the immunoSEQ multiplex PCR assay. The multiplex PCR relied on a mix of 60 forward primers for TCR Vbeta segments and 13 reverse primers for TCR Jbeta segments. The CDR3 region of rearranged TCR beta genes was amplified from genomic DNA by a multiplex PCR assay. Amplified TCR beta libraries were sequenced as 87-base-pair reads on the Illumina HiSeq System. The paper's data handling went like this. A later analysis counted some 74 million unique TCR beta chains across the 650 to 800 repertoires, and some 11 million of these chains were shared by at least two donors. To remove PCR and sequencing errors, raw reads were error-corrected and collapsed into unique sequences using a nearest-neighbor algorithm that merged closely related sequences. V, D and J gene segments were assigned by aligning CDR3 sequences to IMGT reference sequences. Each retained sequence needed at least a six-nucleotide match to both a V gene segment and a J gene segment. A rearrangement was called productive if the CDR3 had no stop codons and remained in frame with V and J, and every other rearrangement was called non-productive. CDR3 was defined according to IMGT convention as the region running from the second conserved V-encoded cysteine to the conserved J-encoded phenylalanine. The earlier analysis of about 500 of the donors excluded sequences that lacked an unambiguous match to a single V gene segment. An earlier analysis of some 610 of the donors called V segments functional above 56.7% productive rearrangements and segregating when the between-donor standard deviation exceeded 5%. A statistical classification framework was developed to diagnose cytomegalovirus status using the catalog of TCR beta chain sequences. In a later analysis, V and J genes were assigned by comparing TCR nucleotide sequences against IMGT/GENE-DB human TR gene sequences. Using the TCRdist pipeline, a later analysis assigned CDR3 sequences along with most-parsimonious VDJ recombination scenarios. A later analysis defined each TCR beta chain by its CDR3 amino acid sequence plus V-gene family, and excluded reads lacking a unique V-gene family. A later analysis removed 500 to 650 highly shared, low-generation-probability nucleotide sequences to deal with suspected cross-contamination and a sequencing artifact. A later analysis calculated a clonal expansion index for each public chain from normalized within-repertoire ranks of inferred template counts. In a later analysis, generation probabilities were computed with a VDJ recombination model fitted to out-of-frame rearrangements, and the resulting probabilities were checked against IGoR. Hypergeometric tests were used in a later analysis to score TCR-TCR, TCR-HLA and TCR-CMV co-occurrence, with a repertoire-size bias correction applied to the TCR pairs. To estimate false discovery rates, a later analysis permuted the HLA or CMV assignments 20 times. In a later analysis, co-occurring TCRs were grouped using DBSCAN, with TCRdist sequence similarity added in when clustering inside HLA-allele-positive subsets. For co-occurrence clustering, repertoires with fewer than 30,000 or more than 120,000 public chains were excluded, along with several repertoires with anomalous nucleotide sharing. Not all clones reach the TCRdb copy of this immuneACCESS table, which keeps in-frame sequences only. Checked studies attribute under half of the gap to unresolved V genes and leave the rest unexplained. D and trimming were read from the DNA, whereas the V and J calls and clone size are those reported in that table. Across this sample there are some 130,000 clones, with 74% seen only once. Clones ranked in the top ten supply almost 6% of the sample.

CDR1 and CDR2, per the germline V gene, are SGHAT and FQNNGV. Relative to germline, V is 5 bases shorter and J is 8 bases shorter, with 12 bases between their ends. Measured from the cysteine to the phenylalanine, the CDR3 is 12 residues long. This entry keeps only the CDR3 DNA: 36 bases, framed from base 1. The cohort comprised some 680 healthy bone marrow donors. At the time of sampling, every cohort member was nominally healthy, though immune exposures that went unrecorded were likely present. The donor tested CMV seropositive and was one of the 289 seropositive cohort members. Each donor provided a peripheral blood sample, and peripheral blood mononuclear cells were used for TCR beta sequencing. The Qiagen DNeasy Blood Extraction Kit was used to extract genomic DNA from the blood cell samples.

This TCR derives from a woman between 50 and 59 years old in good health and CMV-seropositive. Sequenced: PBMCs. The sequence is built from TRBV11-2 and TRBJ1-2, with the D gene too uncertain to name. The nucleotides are TGTGCCAGCAGCCCATCGGGGTACGGCTACACCTTC. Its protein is CASSPSGYGYTF.